The 14 T cell receptor beta chains reported below all come from one sample, sequenced in a study of early T cells in non-severe SARS-CoV-2 infection. MiXCR was run by TCRdb on the 5' RACE reads, yielding one entry per CDR3 protein. The repertoire holds approximately 120,000 distinct CDR3 sequences, with 15% as singletons. The sequencing input was whole blood. The source of these receptors is an adult who was a healthcare worker with PCR-confirmed SARS-CoV-2 infection or an uninfected control (not recorded which).

The rearrangement uses TRBV20-1 and TRBJ1-1, with no clear D. This CDR3 region has 13 residues. Trimming removed 6 bases from V and 1 base from J, with 12 bases in between. Germline V gene lookup returns CDR1 DFQATT and CDR2 SNEGSKA (reference sequence). The CDR3 spells CSARDWENTEAFF. CDR3 in DNA: TGCAGTGCCCGAGACTGGGAGAACACTGAAGCTTTCTTT.

Of note for this clonotype: Sequence at one end of the junction differs from germline and may be a read error. The rearrangement uses TRBV29-1 and TRBJ1-1, with D possibly matching TRBD1 (5 bases). Per the germline V gene, CDR1 is SQVTM and CDR2 is ANQGSEA. CDR3 size: 13 residues. In nucleotides, the CDR3 is TGCAGCGTTGACTCCGGGGGGAACACTAAAGCTTTCTTT. This codes for CSVDSGGNTKAFF. Full variable domain (missing parts from reference TRBV29-1 and TRBJ1-1): SAVISQKPSRDICQRGTSLTIQCQVDSQVTMMFWYRQQPGQSLTLIATANQGSEATYESGFVIDKFPISRPNLTFSTLTVSNMSPEDSSIYLCSVDSGGNTKAFFGQGTRLTVV.

This clonotype was detected many times. The rearrangement links TRBV5-8 to TRBJ2-5; unclear D gene. The CDR3 has 15 residues. Between the trimmed V and J ends, which lost 3 bases and 0 bases, there was a span of 12 bases. Per the germline V gene, CDR1 is SGHTS and CDR2 is YDEGEE. In nucleotides, the CDR3 is TGTGCCAGCAGCTATTCTTCGTGGTACCAAGAGACCCAGTACTTC. Encoded protein: CASSYSSWYQETQYF.

The J gene is TRBJ1-1, the V gene TRBV9; the match to TRBD1 covers 10 bases. Germline loops: CDR1 SGDLS, CDR2 YYNGEE. V lost 4 bases and J lost 11; bases outside the gene matches: 17. The CDR3 contains 16 residues. This CDR3 is CASSPPGQGPGGGAFF. As DNA, the CDR3 is TGTGCCAGCAGCCCACCGGGACAGGGGCCGGGCGGTGGGGCTTTCTTT.

The V and J genes are TRBV29-1 and TRBJ2-1, with 8 bases lining up with TRBD2. V gave up 4 bases and J gave up 0 bases; unmatched junction bases: 2. Germline CDR1 reads SQVTM; CDR2 reads ANQGSEA. This CDR3 contains 14 residues. CDR3: CSVVAGSSYNEQFF. The CDR3 DNA follows: TGCAGCGTTGTAGCGGGGAGCTCCTACAATGAGCAGTTCTTC.

This clonotype was seen a few times. The rearrangement uses TRBV20-1 and TRBJ1-2; a possible D gene is TRBD1 (6 bases). Germline-derived CDR1 and CDR2 are DFQATT and SNEGSKA (reference sequence). The V end lost 1 base, the J end lost 6 bases, and 15 bases lay between the germline ends. There are 14 residues in the CDR3. DNA of the CDR3: TGCAGTGCTAGAGGTATGGACAGACGGGATGGCTACACCTTC. It is translated as CSARGMDRRDGYTF.

This clonotype was seen many times. This chain joins TRBV7-3 and TRBJ2-2, with 8 bases that match TRBD2. This CDR3 region has 17 residues. The trim removed 5 bases at V and 5 bases at J, leaving 13 bases unmatched. Germline V gene sequence: CDR1 SGHTA, CDR2 FQGTGA. CDR3 sequence: CASSPPNGGAGTGELFF. The CDR3 region has the DNA TGTGCCAGCAGCCCCCCTAACGGGGGGGCAGGGACCGGGGAGCTGTTTTTT.

The chain uses TRBV10-3 and TRBJ2-1; 7 bases align to TRBD1. After removal of 3 bases from V and 0 bases from J, the junction contained 5 bases not matched to a gene. Germline CDR1 and CDR2: ENHRY and SYGVKD. This CDR3 has 16 amino acids. This CDR3 reads CAISEKTGSSYNEQFF. CDR3 sequence (DNA): TGTGCCATCAGTGAAAAGACAGGGAGCTCCTACAATGAGCAGTTCTTC.

This clonotype showed up just a few times. The chain is built from TRBV12-3 or TRBV12-4 and TRBJ2-6; D call uncertain. The ends were cut back, 7 bases at V and 4 bases at J, with 11 bases in the middle. CDR3 size: 14 residues. CDR3 sequence: CASTRSPGANVLTF. In DNA, the CDR3 is TGTGCCAGCACCAGGTCCCCAGGGGCCAACGTCCTGACTTTC.

The chain links TRBV10-3 to TRBJ2-7; D remains unclear. Germline CDR1 ENHRY, CDR2 SYGVKD. The length of the CDR3 is 13 residues. V lost 2 bases and J 1 base, leaving 6 bases between the germline ends. CDR3: CAISELTSYEQYF. The CDR3 DNA is TGTGCCATCAGTGAGCTCACTTCCTACGAGCAGTACTTC.

The chain combines TRBV25-1 with TRBJ1-3, with TRBD1 as a possible D gene (6 bases). This CDR3 has 15 amino acids. V was trimmed by 8 bases and J by 0 bases, leaving 14 bases between them. CDR1 MGHDK and CDR2 SYGVNS come from the germline V gene. The CDR3 loop is CASRNGGPSGNTIYF. The DNA of the CDR3 is TGTGCCAGCCGAAACGGGGGGCCCTCTGGAAACACCATATATTTT.

Only a few counts were recorded for this clonotype. This chain links TRBV5-6 with TRBJ1-2, with D perhaps matching TRBD1 (6 bases). Trimming removed 0 bases at V and 5 bases at J, with 14 bases between. The CDR3 length is 15 residues. CDR1 is SGHDT, CDR2 YYEEEE, per germline. Written as DNA, the CDR3 is TGTGCCAGCAGCTTGGCCGGGGACATTATTTATGGCTACACCTTC. It is translated as CASSLAGDIIYGYTF. The full variable domain, in which reference TRBV5-6 and TRBJ1-2 provide the parts outside the CDR3, is DAGVTQSPTHLIKTRGQQVTLRCSPKSGHDTVSWYQQALGQGPQFIFQYYEEEERQRGNFPDRFSGHQFPNYSSELNVNALLLGDSALYLCASSLAGDIIYGYTFGSGTRLTVV.

The table lists this clonotype with a few counts. This sequence joins TRBV10-1 and TRBJ1-1; a possible D gene is TRBD1 (5 bases). The V gene lost 3 bases and the J gene lost 8 bases, with 13 bases spanning the gap. The CDR3 has 13 residues. Germline assignment: CDR1 WNHNN and CDR2 SYGVQD (reference sequence). The CDR3 spells CASSDPVRGEAFF. Here the CDR3 DNA reads TGCGCCAGCAGTGACCCGGTAAGGGGAGAAGCTTTCTTT.

This sequence joins TRBV14 and TRBJ1-1, with D unclear. The V gene's germline CDR1 is SGHDN and CDR2 FVKESK. V was shortened by 6 bases and J by 1 base, with 9 bases between the two germline ends. The CDR3 loop spans 13 amino acids. The CDR3 loop is CASSTRRNTEAFF. CDR3 coding DNA: TGTGCCAGCAGTACGAGAAGGAACACTGAAGCTTTCTTT.